Only a few counts were recorded for the clone carrying this T cell receptor beta chain. Its antigen remains unknown. Germline values: CDR1 PRHDT, CDR2 FYEKMQ (reference sequence). CDR3 size: 16 residues. Trimming cost V 0 bases and J 6 bases; bases outside gene matches: 4. This PCR relied on a set of 60 Vbeta primers and 13 Jbeta primers. This table comes from immunoSEQ multiplex PCR, and its TCRdb copy is limited to in-frame clones, with some not included. The data contain some 140,000 clones, about 84% of them singletons. The data were taken from a study of cytomegalovirus exposure and HLA in healthy donors. General study findings and limits: Rarity characterized most TCR sequences, yet some public TCRs appeared in many donors. Accounts indicate the classifier identified cytomegalovirus status with strong specificity and sensitivity. TCR beta V- and J-gene trimming, according to a later analysis, was linked to a missense DCLRE1C variant.

The genes are TRBV13 and TRBJ2-1; 11 bases agree with TRBD2. The sample was PBMCs. The source is a woman in her thirties or forties in good health and CMV-seropositive. The CDR3 reads CASSLGNSGRANEQFF. In nucleotides, the CDR3 is TGTGCCAGCAGCTTAGGGAATAGCGGGAGGGCCAATGAGCAGTTCTTC. Variable domain in full (rest from reference TRBV13 and TRBJ2-1): AAGVIQSPRHLIKEKRETATLKCYPIPRHDTVYWYQQGPGQDPQFLISFYEKMQSDKGSIPDRFSAQQFSDYHSELNMSSLELGDSALYFCASSLGNSGRANEQFFGPGTRLTVL.